This T cell receptor (gamma chain) was documented in a study of γδ T cells in repeated Plasmodium falciparum infection. Study details: Malian gammadelta TCRs were studied during no-transmission periods and across acute malaria episodes.

TCRdb re-called clones from the multiplex PCR reads via CATT. The table lists more than 12,000 gamma-chain clones, around 1.6% of them singletons, with about 30% in the top ten. At least ten counts were recorded for this clone. The translation of this DNA and the TCRdb protein of a much larger clone differ at residue 4, probably owing to a read error; the protein shown here is translated from the DNA. Flow sorting of PBMC yielded separate Vgamma9/Vdelta2+ and Vdelta2-negative gammadelta T cell populations for bulk repertoire analysis. The germline gives CDR1 GITISATS, CDR2 ISYDGTV (reference sequence). The CDR3 consists of 16 residues.

The chain uses TRGV9 and TRGJ1 or TRGJ2. The receptor was isolated from a pool of human donors (malaria-infected and uninfected, not separated). The sequenced sample was gamma-delta T cells from blood. CDR3 bases: TGTGCCTTGAGGGAGGTCCACTACGAGAATTATTATAAGAAACTCTTT. Amino acids: CALREVHYENYYKKLF.